The sequence of this TCR beta chain was determined in a study of control samples from healthy donors and cancer patients. Looked up from germline, CDR1 is LNHNV and CDR2 is YYDKDF (reference sequence). CDR3 length: 16 amino acids. V was trimmed by 1 base and J by 2 bases, leaving 15 bases between them. The method was immunoSEQ multiplex PCR; TCRdb's version includes in-frame clones alone and lacks a portion of them. The data contain some 130,000 clones, approximately 92% of them singletons. This clonotype was sampled from a man between 40 and 49 years old in good health. The material sequenced was blood. The rearrangement links TRBV15 to TRBJ2-7; unclear D gene. The CDR3 loop reads CATSRASALEAYEQYF. DNA of the CDR3: TGTGCCACCAGCAGAGCATCGGCACTTGAAGCCTACGAGCAGTACTTC.